A single sample is the source of the 32 T cell receptor beta chains below, sequenced in a study of beta chain features in type 1 diabetes. Study-level findings and limits: Within each of all four CD4+ subsets, Type 1 diabetes patients had TCRB CDR3s that were moderately but significantly shorter.

Expressed TCRB transcripts got sequenced, as all isolated RNA was reverse transcribed. The assay was immunoSEQ multiplex PCR, and TCRdb's table has in-frame clones only and misses some. The sample carries about 53,000 clones, about 60% recorded once. No antigens are known for them. Input material: stem cell memory CD4+ T cells from blood. These TCRs come from a woman in her twenties or thirties with type 1 diabetes.

This clone appeared a few times. The rearrangement uses TRBV5-1 and TRBJ1-2; 9 bases fit TRBD1. The J segment lost 8 bases and the V segment lost 4 bases, leaving 9 bases of the junction unmatched. CDR1 SGHRS and CDR2 YFSETQ come from the germline V gene. The CDR3 totals 14 residues. The CDR3 is CASSIRTGEGGYTF. The CDR3 nucleotides read TGCGCCAGCAGCATTCGGACAGGGGAAGGGGGCTACACCTTC.

This clone was counted between two and nine times. The chain has TRBV4-1 and TRBJ2-7, with 7 nucleotides matching TRBD1. Unmatched junction bases numbered 7, after V lost 4 bases and J lost 7 bases. From germline, CDR1 is MGHRA and CDR2 YSYEKL. CDR3 length equals 13 residues. The CDR3 is CASSRGQAREQYF. In nucleotides, the CDR3 is TGCGCCAGCAGCCGAGGACAGGCTCGGGAGCAGTACTTC.

The genes are TRBV30 and TRBJ2-5, with D possibly TRBD2 on 6 matching bases. Germline loops: CDR1 GTSNPN, CDR2 SVGIG (reference sequence). The CDR3 totals 13 residues. With 5 bases removed from V and 11 bases from J, the gap between germline ends came to 21 bases. CDR3 residues: CAWAVALNGGQYF. The CDR3 DNA reads as TGTGCCTGGGCCGTGGCTCTAAATGGGGGGCAGTACTTC. Full variable domain (outside the CDR3, taken from reference TRBV30 and TRBJ2-5): SQTIHQWPATLVQPVGSPLSLECTVEGTSNPNLYWYRQAAGRGLQLLFYSVGIGQISSEVPQNLSASRPQDRQFILSSKKLLLSDSGFYLCAWAVALNGGQYFGPGTRLLVL.

The chain carries TRBV19 and TRBJ2-1, with 8 nucleotides matching TRBD2. V lost 5 bases and J lost 9; bases outside the gene matches: 3. The CDR3 is made up of 12 amino acids. Germline V gives CDR1 LNHDA, CDR2 SQIVND (reference sequence). CDR3 amino acids: CASSAAGGEQFF. The CDR3 bases are TGTGCCAGTAGTGCGGCGGGAGGTGAGCAGTTCTTC. The complete variable domain, with remaining parts taken from reference TRBV19 and TRBJ2-1, reads DGGITQSPKYLFRKEGQNVTLSCEQNLNHDAMYWYRQDPGQGLRLIYYSQIVNDFQKGDIAEGYSVSREKKESFPLTVTSAQKNPTAFYLCASSAAGGEQFFGPGTRLTVL.

There are a few counts of this clone. V and J are TRBV5-1 and TRBJ2-7; possible D gene TRBD2, 5 bases. CDR1 SGHRS and CDR2 YFSETQ come from the germline V gene. Trimming took 1 base from V and 0 from J, leaving 8 bases between them. The CDR3 consists of 14 residues. The DNA of the CDR3 is TGCGCCAGCAGCTTGACCGGGAACTCCTACGAGCAGTACTTC. This codes for CASSLTGNSYEQYF.

With regard to this clone: One junction end disagrees with the germline gene, perhaps due to a read error. J is TRBJ2-4 and V is TRBV28; 8 positions agree with TRBD1. The CDR3 has 13 amino acids. CDR1 is MDHEN and CDR2 is SYDVKM in the germline V gene. This chain's CDR3 is CASRKTQGAVLNF. As DNA, the CDR3 is TGTGCCAGCAGGAAAACTCAGGGGGCGGTCTTGAACTTC.

The V gene is TRBV7-9, the J gene TRBJ2-7; 7 bases line up with TRBD1. Per germline, CDR1 SEHNR and CDR2 FQNEAQ (reference sequence). Trimming removed 5 bases from V and 5 bases from J; junction bases left unmatched: 9. This CDR3 is 14 amino acids long. In nucleotides, the CDR3 is TGTGCCAGCAGCCTTTCGACAGGGTTGGACGAGCAGTACTTC. Protein sequence: CASSLSTGLDEQYF.

The table lists this clone with a few counts. Written as DNA, the CDR3 is TGCAGCGTTGATGGAGCGGGAGGAAACGTCTACGAGCAGTACTTC. Amino acids: CSVDGAGGNVYEQYF. The rearrangement links TRBV29-1 to TRBJ2-7; TRBD2 agrees at 9 bases. In germline, CDR1 is SQVTM, CDR2 ANQGSEA. This CDR3 contains 15 residues. J gave up 3 bases and V 3 bases, and 9 bases lay outside the gene matches.

This chain uses TRBV4-1 with TRBJ2-7, with TRBD1 matching over 11 bases. Unmatched junction bases numbered 4, after V lost 0 bases and J lost 6 bases. Germline V lookup: CDR1 MGHRA, CDR2 YSYEKL. This CDR3 region has 15 residues. The CDR3 loop is CASSQEGQGAGEQYF. The CDR3 nucleotides read TGCGCCAGCAGCCAAGAAGGACAGGGGGCTGGCGAGCAGTACTTC.

The table lists this clone with a few counts. The chain couples TRBV7-2 to TRBJ1-1; no reliable D call. The CDR3 is 14 amino acids. V gave up 3 bases and J gave up 1 base, with 9 bases separating them. The germline V gene encodes CDR1 SGHTA and CDR2 FQGNSA. The chain's CDR3 is CASSLNSGNTEAFF. For the CDR3, the DNA is TGTGCCAGCAGCTTGAATTCGGGGAACACTGAAGCTTTCTTT.

The chain has TRBV5-1 and TRBJ1-2; D might be TRBD1 (6 bases). CDR1 and CDR2 from the germline V gene are SGHRS and YFSETQ. V shed 0 bases and J shed 4 bases, with 10 bases lying between them. CDR3 length equals 14 residues. CDR3 amino acids: CASSLAGTSYGYTF. The CDR3 DNA reads as TGCGCCAGCAGCTTGGCCGGGACAAGCTATGGCTACACCTTC. Variable domain in full (rest from reference TRBV5-1 and TRBJ1-2): KAGVTQTPRYLIKTRGQQVTLSCSPISGHRSVSWYQQTPGQGLQFLFEYFSETQRNKGNFPGRFSGRQFSNSRSEMNVSTLELGDSALYLCASSLAGTSYGYTFGSGTRLTVV.

Only a few counts were recorded for this clone. The rearrangement links TRBV2 to TRBJ2-2; the D is unclear. The CDR3 covers 11 residues. Germline V lookup: CDR1 SNHLY, CDR2 FYNNEI. V gave up 4 bases and J gave up 6 bases, with 3 bases separating them. As DNA, the CDR3 is TGTGCCAGCAGTGCATCCGGGGAGCTGTTTTTT. Its translation is CASSASGELFF.

The table lists this clone with a few counts. The chain has TRBV4-2 and TRBJ2-2, with TRBD2 identical over 10 bases. CDR1 LGHNA and CDR2 YNFKEQ come from the germline V gene. With V trimmed by 0 bases and J by 3 bases, 4 bases remained unmatched. This CDR3 is built from 17 residues. In DNA, the CDR3 is TGTGCCAGCAGCCAAGATCGGGGGACTAGCGACACCGGGGAGCTGTTTTTT. Its translation is CASSQDRGTSDTGELFF.

This clone appeared a few times. The chain is built from TRBV9 and TRBJ2-2; tentative D call: TRBD2 (5 bases). CDR1 and CDR2 from the germline V gene are SGDLS and YYNGEE. Between the trimmed V and J ends, which lost 2 bases and 0 bases, there was a span of 8 bases. The CDR3 consists of 15 residues. For the CDR3, the DNA is TGTGCCAGCAGCGTGGGTAGCGCGAACACCGGGGAGCTGTTTTTT. Translation: CASSVGSANTGELFF.

The chain joins TRBV6-1 to TRBJ2-7, with TRBD1 identical over 9 bases. The CDR3 is made up of 14 amino acids. V was pared by 6 bases and J by 5 bases, with 8 bases of the junction left unmatched. Germline CDR1 reads MNHNS; CDR2 reads SASEGT. The CDR3 DNA sequence: TGTGCCAGCAGGATGGGACAGGGTATGGACGAGCAGTACTTC. As protein: CASRMGQGMDEQYF.

This CDR3 is CASSFQQGAGETQYF. The CDR3 DNA is TGTGCCAGCAGCTTTCAACAGGGGGCAGGGGAGACCCAGTACTTC. The V and J genes are TRBV7-2 and TRBJ2-5, with 9 bases aligning to TRBD1. The length of the CDR3 is 15 residues. The junction had 7 bases not matched to a gene; V was cut back by 3 bases and J by 5 bases. The germline V gene encodes CDR1 SGHTA and CDR2 FQGNSA. Looking up the rest from reference TRBV7-2 and TRBJ2-5 gives the full variable domain: GAGVSQSPSNKVTEKGKDVELRCDPISGHTALYWYRQSLGQGLEFLIYFQGNSAPDKSGLPSDRFSAERTGGSVSTLTIQRTQQEDSAVYLCASSFQQGAGETQYFGPGTRLLVL.

This chain connects TRBV7-9 to TRBJ2-7; D is ambiguous. Trimming took 5 bases from V and 7 from J, leaving 15 bases between them. This CDR3 spans 13 amino acids. In germline, CDR1 is SEHNR, CDR2 FQNEAQ (reference sequence). The CDR3: CASSPLARTEQYF. CDR3 sequence (DNA): TGTGCCAGCAGCCCATTGGCTAGAACGGAGCAGTACTTC.

This rearrangement joins TRBV28 to TRBJ1-5; the D is unclear. The CDR3 covers 17 residues. Trimming shortened V by 2 bases and J by 1 base, and 15 bases separated the two germline ends. Germline CDR1 and CDR2: MDHEN and SYDVKM. The CDR3: CASSLIGGVGSNQPQHF. The CDR3 coding sequence is TGTGCCAGCAGTTTAATTGGCGGAGTCGGGAGCAATCAGCCCCAGCATTTT.

The chain employs TRBV6-6 and TRBJ1-1, with D hard to call. The germline V and J ends were trimmed by 2 bases and 6 bases, with 10 bases remaining between them. The CDR3 extends over 13 amino acids. The germline V gene has CDR1 MNHNY and CDR2 SVGAGI (reference sequence). CDR3 sequence (DNA): TGTGCCAGCAGTTACGGAGGTAATGCTGAAGCTTTCTTT. Translation: CASSYGGNAEAFF.

The chain carries TRBV2 and TRBJ1-1; D ambiguous. Germline lookup yields CDR1 SNHLY and CDR2 FYNNEI. The CDR3 length is 13 residues. Trimming removed 3 bases at V and 1 base at J, with 6 bases between. The CDR3 is CASSDDSNTEAFF. The CDR3 DNA reads TGTGCCAGCAGTGACGACTCGAACACTGAAGCTTTCTTT.

V usage is TRBV2 and J usage is TRBJ2-7, with D possibly being TRBD2 (5 bases). From germline, CDR1 is SNHLY and CDR2 FYNNEI. CDR3 length: 14 residues. V was pared by 10 bases and J by 3 bases, with 19 bases between. The CDR3 DNA is TGTGCCAACAAGAAAGGAGGAATTAGCTACGAGCAGTACTTC. It codes for CANKKGGISYEQYF.

The chain has TRBV18 and TRBJ2-7; no clear D gene. Trimming removed 5 bases from V and 0 bases from J, with 5 bases in between. The CDR3 is made up of 12 amino acids. Looked up from germline, CDR1 is KGHSH and CDR2 is LQKENI. DNA of the CDR3: TGTGCCAGCTCAACTATCTCCTACGAGCAGTACTTC. The encoded protein is CASSTISYEQYF.

This clone has only a few counts. The CDR3 spells CASSRLAGNIQYF. DNA for the CDR3: TGCGCCAGCAGCCGTCTAGCGGGGAACATTCAGTACTTC. The rearrangement links TRBV4-1 to TRBJ2-4; TRBD2 aligns across 9 bases. The CDR3 contains 13 residues. V lost 4 bases to trimming and J lost 7 bases; unmatched junction nucleotides: 2. CDR1 is MGHRA, CDR2 YSYEKL, per germline.

This clone occurred a few times. The rearrangement joins TRBV30 to TRBJ1-5; D is uncertain. From germline, CDR1 is GTSNPN and CDR2 SVGIG (reference sequence). This CDR3 has 15 amino acids. V lost 0 bases to trimming and J lost 1 base, with 10 bases between them. CDR3 protein: CAWSVGVQSNQPQHF. The CDR3 region has the DNA TGTGCCTGGAGTGTAGGTGTACAGAGCAATCAGCCCCAGCATTTT.

The chain combines TRBV19 with TRBJ2-5; weak D call: TRBD1 (6 bases). In germline, CDR1 is LNHDA, CDR2 SQIVND (reference sequence). CDR3 length equals 14 residues. V was clipped by 3 bases and J by 4 bases, with 12 bases between them. The CDR3 region is CASSIAGDGETQYF. CDR3 nucleotides: TGTGCCAGTAGTATTGCAGGGGACGGAGAGACCCAGTACTTC.

This clone showed up just a few times. The V gene is TRBV18, the J gene TRBJ1-5; 7 nucleotides align to TRBD1. The CDR3 contains 14 residues. The V and J ends lost 6 bases and 2 bases, in that order; junction bases with no gene match: 4. The germline V gene encodes CDR1 KGHSH and CDR2 LQKENI. DNA for the CDR3: TGTGCCAGCTCCTTCGGACAGGGCAATCAGCCCCAGCATTTT. Protein sequence: CASSFGQGNQPQHF.

This clone was seen a handful of times. The genes are TRBV5-1 and TRBJ2-1, with a weak D call TRBD2 (6 bases). This CDR3 has 13 residues. Germline V gene lookup returns CDR1 SGHRS and CDR2 YFSETQ. The germline V and J ends were trimmed by 4 bases and 7 bases, with 12 bases remaining between them. The CDR3 coding sequence is TGCGCCAGCAGCCTGGGAGGAAGTAATGAGCAGTTCTTC. Amino acid sequence: CASSLGGSNEQFF.

This clone has just a few counts. The V and J genes are TRBV29-1 and TRBJ1-5; the D is unclear. CDR3 size: 12 residues. V was trimmed by 4 bases and J by 5 bases, leaving 9 bases between them. In germline, CDR1 is SQVTM, CDR2 ANQGSEA. The CDR3 DNA is TGCAGCGTTGGGTCCGGGGATCAGCCCCAGCATTTT. Translating gives CSVGSGDQPQHF.

The V and J genes are TRBV7-9 and TRBJ2-6; TRBD1 might be the D (5 bases). Deletions cut 2 bases from V and 4 bases from J, with 12 bases between. Germline V gene lookup returns CDR1 SEHNR and CDR2 FQNEAQ (reference sequence). The CDR3 sequence is 16 residues long. The CDR3, as DNA: TGTGCCAGCAGCTTATCAGGGCAGGTAGGGGCCAACGTCCTGACTTTC. Translated: CASSLSGQVGANVLTF.

This clone has more than one count but fewer than ten. The chain employs TRBV7-2 and TRBJ1-1; D is unclear. Germline V gene sequence: CDR1 SGHTA, CDR2 FQGNSA. CDR3 length: 10 residues. V was cut by 0 bases and J by 10 bases, with 3 bases left in between. This CDR3 reads CASSLAGAFF. CDR3 bases: TGTGCCAGCAGCTTAGCCGGAGCTTTCTTT.

The chain links TRBV4-2 to TRBJ2-2; no clear D gene. The V end was cut by 4 bases, the J end by 1 base, with 10 bases between. CDR1 and CDR2 (germline): LGHNA, YNFKEQ. CDR3 length equals 15 residues. CDR3 DNA sequence: TGTGCCAGCAGCCCAGGCCTGGAGAACACCGGGGAGCTGTTTTTT. Its translation: CASSPGLENTGELFF.

The table lists this clone with a few counts. J is TRBJ2-5 and V is TRBV23-1; possible D gene TRBD1, 6 bases. TRBV23-1 is recorded as an ORF, its role being uncertain. Trimming left V 7 bases short and J 2 bases short, with 11 bases between. The CDR3 extends over 13 amino acids. The CDR3 DNA follows: TGCGCCAGCATCAAGGGGGTTCAAGAGACCCAGTACTTC. This gives the protein CASIKGVQETQYF.